This TCR beta chain was obtained from a study of blood T cell repertoires in COVID-19. CDR3 length: 17 amino acids. The germline V gene encodes CDR1 SEHNR and CDR2 FQNEAQ (reference sequence). V trimming: 2 bases; J trimming: 7 bases; junction bases outside the gene matches: 14. Clones were read by immunoSEQ multiplex PCR, and TCRdb kept only the in-frame ones, dropping some. The sample yields roughly 200,000 clones, around 80% seen once. This receptor was obtained from a man over 45 who had recovered from COVID-19. The material sequenced was peripheral blood. The rearrangement uses TRBV7-9 and TRBJ2-4; 7 bases are shared with TRBD2. In DNA form, the CDR3 reads TGTGCCAGCAGCTTACGGGGCGCGGGAGCGACATCCAACATTCAGTACTTC. Protein sequence: CASSLRGAGATSNIQYF.